In its sample, the clone carrying this TCR beta chain was seen many times. The target antigen is unknown. A junction end diverges from the germline sequence, so it may reflect a read error. The data are from a study of T cell repertoires in cytomegalovirus infection. As for the study in general: Public TCR beta signatures provided an indication of both CMV infection and a matching HLA type. Overall study results and limits: CMV carriers with the relevant HLA were identified by cumulative public TCR beta family frequency.

CDR1 SGHVS and CDR2 FQNEAQ come from the germline V gene. The CDR3 length is 16 residues. TCRdb re-analysed the reads in MiXCR, keeping a single row per CDR3 protein. The data hold some 77,000 distinct CDR3 sequences, with roughly 3.6% observed a single time. The TCR comes from a human donor in good health (CMV status not recorded). Some clones in this sample may be carry-over from other donors' samples. The chain joins TRBV7-8 to TRBJ2-1; 10 bases are shared with TRBD2. The sample taken for sequencing was PBMCs. The CDR3 DNA sequence: TGTGCCAGCAGTTTAGCTAGCGGGGGCGCCTTTGGTGAGCAGTTCTTC. It codes for CASSLASGGAFGEQFF. Based on the CDR3 plus reference TRBV7-8 and TRBJ2-1, the full variable domain is GAGVSQSPRYKVAKRGQDVALRCDPISGHVSLFWYQQALGQGPEFLTYFQNEAQLDKSGLPSDRFFAERPEGSVSTLKIQRTQQEDSAVYLCASSLASGGAFGEQFFGPGTRLTVL.